The source of this TCR beta chain is a study of beta chain features in type 1 diabetes. The sequenced template was cDNA made from the entire isolated RNA. Clones were read by immunoSEQ multiplex PCR, and TCRdb kept only the in-frame ones, dropping some. The data show about 230,000 clones, 9.6% seen once. This CDR3 has 15 residues. Trimming cost V 5 bases and J 4 bases; bases outside gene matches: 9. CDR1 and CDR2 (germline): SGHDN, FVKESK. The chain couples TRBV14 to TRBJ2-7; TRBD1 agrees at 9 bases. Source material: naive CD4+ T cells from blood. The receptor was isolated from a woman between 18 and 29 years old in good health. CDR3 nucleotide sequence: TGTGCCAGCAGCAGACGACAGGGGGTCTGGTACGAGCAGTACTTC. Protein: CASSRRQGVWYEQYF. The variable domain in full, with the rest retrieved from reference TRBV14 and TRBJ2-7, is EAGVTQFPSHSVIEKGQTVTLRCDPISGHDNLYWYRRVMGKEIKFLLHFVKESKQDESGMPNNRFLAERTGGTYSTLKVQPAELEDSGVYFCASSRRQGVWYEQYFGPGTRLTVT.